Presented here are 27 T cell receptor beta chains from one specimen sequenced in a study of cytomegalovirus exposure and HLA in healthy donors. Vbeta (60) and Jbeta (13) primers were used in the PCR. Method: immunoSEQ multiplex PCR; TCRdb's copy keeps in-frame clones and lacks some. The sample shows about 200,000 clones, around 84% of them seen only once. Sequencing was done on a sample of PBMCs. The receptor source for this set is a woman aged 18 to 35 in good health and CMV-seronegative.

This clone was picked up a small number of times. The chain recombines TRBV7-2 with TRBJ2-7, with TRBD2 identical over 8 bases. Looked up from germline, CDR1 is SGHTA and CDR2 is FQGNSA. This CDR3 has 17 amino acids. The V gene end was trimmed by 0 bases and the J gene end by 2 bases; junction bases not matched to a gene: 9. CDR3 protein: CASSLAVSGTTAYEQYF. Written as DNA, the CDR3 is TGTGCCAGCAGCTTAGCCGTTAGCGGGACAACTGCCTACGAGCAGTACTTC.

This chain joins TRBV19 and TRBJ2-1, with 10 bases lining up with TRBD2. CDR1 LNHDA and CDR2 SQIVND come from the germline V gene (reference sequence). V lost 3 bases to trimming and J lost 5 bases; unmatched junction nucleotides: 10. CDR3 length: 17 residues. CDR3 sequence (DNA): TGTGCCAGTAGTATTCGGGCTAGCGGGAGTCCCAACAATGAGCAGTTCTTC. Amino acid sequence: CASSIRASGSPNNEQFF.

This clone was recorded a few times. V gene TRBV6-1 combines with J gene TRBJ2-1; TRBD2 aligns across 8 bases. CDR3 length equals 15 residues. The V gene's germline CDR1 is MNHNS and CDR2 SASEGT. The trim removed 6 bases at V and 2 bases at J, leaving 6 bases unmatched. CDR3 region: CASRGSGNAYNEQFF. For the CDR3, the DNA is TGTGCCAGCAGGGGTAGCGGGAACGCCTACAATGAGCAGTTCTTC.

This rearrangement joins TRBV4-3 to TRBJ2-1; TRBD2 matches 11 bases. Germline CDR1 and CDR2: LGHNA and YSLEER. The CDR3 consists of 16 residues. V lost 3 bases to trimming and J lost 10 bases; unmatched junction nucleotides: 11. For the CDR3, the DNA is TGCGCCAGCAGCCATGTTAGCGGGAGGGACCGGGGGGAGCAGTTCTTC. This encodes CASSHVSGRDRGEQFF.

The CDR3 sequence is CASSFGTVNYEQYF. Written as DNA, the CDR3 is TGTGCCAGCAGCTTTGGGACTGTGAATTACGAGCAGTACTTC. This chain joins TRBV11-2 and TRBJ2-7, with D possibly TRBD2 on 6 matching bases. There are 14 residues in the CDR3. V lost 3 bases and J 4 bases, leaving 13 bases between the germline ends. Germline V gives CDR1 SGHAT, CDR2 FQNNGV. Variable domain in full (rest from reference TRBV11-2 and TRBJ2-7): EAGVAQSPRYKIIEKRQSVAFWCNPISGHATLYWYQQILGQGPKLLIQFQNNGVVDDSQLPKDRFSAERLKGVDSTLKIQPAKLEDSAVYLCASSFGTVNYEQYFGPGTRLTVT.

CDR3 sequence: CAWRDPGGGTYNEQFF. The CDR3 nucleotides read TGTGCCTGGAGGGACCCTGGGGGAGGTACCTACAATGAGCAGTTCTTC. The chain uses TRBV30 and TRBJ2-1; D perhaps matches TRBD2 (6 bases). The CDR3 is made up of 16 amino acids. V dropped 3 bases and J dropped 2 bases, with 17 bases sitting between them. The germline CDR1 and CDR2 sequences are GTSNPN and SVGIG (reference sequence). Together with reference TRBV30 and TRBJ2-1, the CDR3 gives the full variable domain: SQTIHQWPATLVQPVGSPLSLECTVEGTSNPNLYWYRQAAGRGLQLLFYSVGIGQISSEVPQNLSASRPQDRQFILSSKKLLLSDSGFYLCAWRDPGGGTYNEQFFGPGTRLTVL.

The J gene is TRBJ2-7, the V gene TRBV29-1; D is possibly TRBD2 (6 bases). The CDR3 sequence is 12 residues long. V gave up 7 bases and J gave up 4 bases, with 14 bases separating them. Germline V lookup: CDR1 SQVTM, CDR2 ANQGSEA. CDR3 sequence (DNA): TGCAGCGCCCGGGACTCGCTTTACGAGCAGTACTTC. Residues: CSARDSLYEQYF.

The V call is TRBV19, the J call TRBJ1-5; 7 positions match TRBD1. V dropped 5 bases and J dropped 7; count of bases not matched to a gene: 5. The CDR3 contains 13 residues. Germline V gene sequence: CDR1 LNHDA, CDR2 SQIVND (reference sequence). The CDR3 DNA sequence: TGTGCCAGTAGTGATGACAGGGCCCAGCCCCAGCATTTT. It specifies CASSDDRAQPQHF.

The rearrangement joins TRBV6-5 to TRBJ2-5, with 8 bases identical to TRBD1. The trim removed 2 bases at V and 4 bases at J, leaving 3 bases unmatched. The CDR3 totals 14 residues. Germline V gives CDR1 MNHEY, CDR2 SVGAGI. The CDR3 reads CASSYAGGGETQYF. In nucleotides, the CDR3 is TGTGCCAGCAGTTACGCAGGGGGCGGAGAGACCCAGTACTTC.

The chain has TRBV7-9 and TRBJ2-2; 7 bases match TRBD2. Germline V gives CDR1 SEHNR, CDR2 FQNEAQ (reference sequence). The CDR3 length is 16 residues. Losses at the gene ends were 0 bases for V and 0 bases for J; bases not matched to a gene: 1. DNA for the CDR3: TGTGCCAGCAGCTTAGCGCGGGGGACGAACACCGGGGAGCTGTTTTTT. As protein: CASSLARGTNTGELFF.

This chain links TRBV7-2 with TRBJ1-1; D ambiguous. The V end lost 1 base, the J end lost 6 bases, and 12 bases lay between the germline ends. The CDR3 is made up of 14 amino acids. Germline assignment: CDR1 SGHTA and CDR2 FQGNSA. CDR3 sequence: CASSLDMGVSEAFF. The CDR3 DNA follows: TGTGCCAGCAGCTTAGATATGGGAGTCTCTGAAGCTTTCTTT.

The chain employs TRBV4-1 and TRBJ2-2, with 9 bases matching TRBD2. This CDR3 region has 17 residues. Per the germline V gene, CDR1 is MGHRA and CDR2 is YSYEKL. V shed 2 bases, J shed 4 bases, and the junction held 8 bases outside the gene matches. The CDR3 region has the DNA TGCGCCAGCAGCCAACACCTAGCGGGATTAACCACCGGGGAGCTGTTTTTT. It codes for CASSQHLAGLTTGELFF.

This clone was seen just once. J is TRBJ1-1 and V is TRBV19, with 8 positions matching TRBD1. Per germline, CDR1 LNHDA and CDR2 SQIVND (reference sequence). This CDR3 region has 15 residues. Trimming took 6 bases from V and 2 from J; bases not matched to a gene: 8. The CDR3 loop reads CASSPDRDGNTEAFF. The CDR3 DNA reads as TGTGCCAGTAGCCCGGACAGGGACGGAAACACTGAAGCTTTCTTT.

The genes are TRBV19 and TRBJ1-5; D ambiguous. The germline V gene encodes CDR1 LNHDA and CDR2 SQIVND (reference sequence). The CDR3 is 15 residues long. Trimming stripped 1 base from V and 0 bases from J, with 7 bases between. This CDR3 reads CASSIAVYSNQPQHF. The CDR3 DNA reads as TGTGCCAGTAGTATAGCGGTCTATAGCAATCAGCCCCAGCATTTT.

The genes are TRBV7-9 and TRBJ2-1, with D tentatively TRBD2 (6 bases). Germline V CDR1 and CDR2: SEHNR, FQNEAQ (reference sequence). Trimming stripped 5 bases from V and 0 bases from J, with 17 bases between. This CDR3 comprises 17 residues. The CDR3 DNA follows: TGTGCCAGCAGCCAGGCCGGTGGACTATTCTCCTACAATGAGCAGTTCTTC. This codes for CASSQAGGLFSYNEQFF.

The V and J genes are TRBV4-3 and TRBJ1-1, with D hard to call. The germline V and J ends were trimmed by 0 bases and 5 bases, with 13 bases remaining between them. This CDR3 has 15 residues. The germline gives CDR1 LGHNA, CDR2 YSLEER. CDR3 DNA sequence: TGCGCCAGCAGCCAAGATTTAAGCTTATGGACTGAAGCTTTCTTT. This sequence encodes CASSQDLSLWTEAFF.

The chain uses TRBV29-1 and TRBJ2-1, with 8 positions matching TRBD2. The V gene's germline CDR1 is SQVTM and CDR2 ANQGSEA. The CDR3 has 16 residues. The ends lost 3 bases at V and 8 bases at J; junction bases unmatched: 15. CDR3: CSVEDGGGRLQYEQFF. For the CDR3, the DNA is TGCAGCGTTGAGGACGGCGGGGGGCGGCTTCAATATGAGCAGTTCTTC.

Here the CDR3 reads CASSHTQGIENEKLFF. CDR3 nucleotide sequence: TGTGCCAGCTCGCACACACAGGGGATCGAGAATGAAAAACTGTTTTTT. V is TRBV18 and J is TRBJ1-4, with 7 bases that match TRBD1. Trimming removed 6 bases from V and 5 bases from J; junction bases left unmatched: 12. Germline V gene lookup returns CDR1 KGHSH and CDR2 LQKENI. CDR3 length: 16 amino acids. Drawing the rest from reference TRBV18 and TRBJ1-4, the complete variable domain is NAGVMQNPRHLVRRRGQEARLRCSPMKGHSHVYWYRQLPEEGLKFMVYLQKENIIDESGMPKERFSAEFPKEGPSILRIQQVVRGDSAAYFCASSHTQGIENEKLFFGSGTQLSVL.

This rearrangement joins TRBV28 to TRBJ2-2, with 8 nucleotides matching TRBD1. The CDR3 runs 15 residues. Trimming took 2 bases from V and 3 from J; bases not matched to a gene: 2. Germline values: CDR1 MDHEN, CDR2 SYDVKM. The CDR3: CASSLQGADTGELFF. Here the CDR3 DNA reads TGTGCCAGCAGTTTACAGGGGGCTGACACCGGGGAGCTGTTTTTT.

The V gene is TRBV7-9, the J gene TRBJ2-2, with 8 bases aligning to TRBD1. The V gene's germline CDR1 is SEHNR and CDR2 FQNEAQ (reference sequence). The junction had 10 bases not matched to a gene; V was cut back by 5 bases and J by 5 bases. CDR3 length equals 16 residues. Here the CDR3 reads CASSDMDRVITGELFF. The DNA of the CDR3 is TGTGCCAGCAGCGATATGGACAGGGTTATAACCGGGGAGCTGTTTTTT.

This chain joins TRBV5-1 and TRBJ1-1; no clear D. CDR1 is SGHRS and CDR2 is YFSETQ in the germline V gene. Trimming stripped 0 bases from V and 5 bases from J, with 11 bases between. The CDR3 spans 14 residues. CDR3 coding DNA: TGCGCCAGCAGCTTGGTTGGGGAGAGTACTGAAGCTTTCTTT. Translation gives CASSLVGESTEAFF.

J is TRBJ2-1 and V is TRBV7-2, with 13 bases fitting TRBD2. The V segment lost 4 bases and the J segment 0 bases; nucleotides outside the gene matches: 9. Germline CDR1 and CDR2: SGHTA and FQGNSA. The CDR3 has 19 amino acids. CDR3 amino acids: CASSSSWTSGSGSYNEQFF. CDR3 sequence (DNA): TGTGCCAGCAGCTCGAGCTGGACTAGCGGGAGTGGCTCCTACAATGAGCAGTTCTTC.

This sequence joins TRBV20-1 and TRBJ1-1; no clear D gene. Between the trimmed V and J ends, which lost 6 bases and 3 bases, there was a span of 5 bases. This CDR3 is 10 amino acids long. Germline V gene sequence: CDR1 DFQATT, CDR2 SNEGSKA (reference sequence). The CDR3 DNA reads as TGCAGTGCGGCCCACACTGAAGCTTTCTTT. This encodes CSAAHTEAFF.

This clone has a single count. The chain recombines TRBV12-2 with TRBJ2-1; TRBD2 is the table's D call, not checked against the DNA. TRBV12-2 is flagged as a pseudogene. This CDR3 comprises 18 residues. The CDR3 bases are TGTGCAAGTCGCTCCTCAAACACTAGACCTAAGGATCGCAATGAGCAGTTCTTC. Translation: CASRSSNTRPKDRNEQFF.

J is TRBJ2-3 and V is TRBV4-1, with D possibly being TRBD2 (6 bases). The germline gives CDR1 MGHRA, CDR2 YSYEKL. The V gene lost 0 bases and the J gene lost 4 bases, with 14 bases spanning the gap. The CDR3 runs to 16 residues. CDR3 coding DNA: TGCGCCAGCAGCCAAGATGCGGGAAACGGCCCAGATACGCAGTATTTT. Translating gives CASSQDAGNGPDTQYF.

This chain connects TRBV4-1 to TRBJ2-3; 11 bases line up with TRBD2. CDR1 is MGHRA and CDR2 is YSYEKL in the germline V gene. The CDR3 extends over 21 amino acids. V shed 3 bases, J shed 5 bases, and the junction held 22 bases outside the gene matches. CDR3: CASSHLPGNLPSGRLKDTQYF. The CDR3 DNA is TGCGCCAGCAGCCATCTCCCAGGTAACCTACCTAGCGGGAGGCTGAAAGATACGCAGTATTTT.

V gene TRBV19 combines with J gene TRBJ2-7, with 9 bases matching TRBD2. The ends lost 0 bases at V and 0 bases at J; junction bases unmatched: 3. The CDR3 is 16 residues long. In germline, CDR1 is LNHDA, CDR2 SQIVND (reference sequence). The CDR3, as DNA: TGTGCCAGTAGTATAGAACCGACTAGCGGCTCCTACGAGCAGTACTTC. Its translation: CASSIEPTSGSYEQYF.